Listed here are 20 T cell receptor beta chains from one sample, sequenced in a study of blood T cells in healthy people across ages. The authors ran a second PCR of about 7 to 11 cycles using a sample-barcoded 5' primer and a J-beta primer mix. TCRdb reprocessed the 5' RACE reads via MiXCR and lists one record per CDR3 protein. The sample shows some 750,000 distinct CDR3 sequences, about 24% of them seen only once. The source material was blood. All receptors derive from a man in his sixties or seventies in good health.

CDR3 protein: CASSQRVPLDSGANVLTF. The CDR3 DNA reads as TGTGCCAGCAGCCAACGAGTGCCCCTCGACTCTGGGGCCAACGTCCTGACTTTC. This sequence joins TRBV4-2 and TRBJ2-6; D remains unclear. The germline gives CDR1 LGHNA, CDR2 YNFKEQ. The V end was cut by 2 bases, the J end by 0 bases, with 14 bases between. This CDR3 comprises 18 residues.

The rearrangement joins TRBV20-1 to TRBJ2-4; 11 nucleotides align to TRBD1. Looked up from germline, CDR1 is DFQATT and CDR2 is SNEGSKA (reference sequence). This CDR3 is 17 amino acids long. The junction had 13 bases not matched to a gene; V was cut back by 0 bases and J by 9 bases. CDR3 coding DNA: TGCAGTGCTAGAGATAGTCGCGGACAGGGGGCGGTCGCCATTCAGTACTTC. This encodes CSARDSRGQGAVAIQYF.

CDR3 DNA sequence: TGTGCCAGTCAACCCGGGACAGGGGGCGGGCAGCCCCAGCATTTT. Translation: CASQPGTGGGQPQHF. The J gene is TRBJ1-5, the V gene TRBV19, with 12 bases matching TRBD1. Trimming at V came to 8 bases and at J to 7 bases, leaving 9 bases not matched to a gene. CDR1 and CDR2 (germline): LNHDA, SQIVND (reference sequence). The CDR3 contains 15 residues.

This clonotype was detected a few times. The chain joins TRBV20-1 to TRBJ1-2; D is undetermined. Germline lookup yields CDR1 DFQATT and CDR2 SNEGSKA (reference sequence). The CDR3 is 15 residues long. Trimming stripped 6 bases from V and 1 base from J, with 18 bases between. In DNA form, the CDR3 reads TGCAGTGCCCCCCAAAACACAGAGCGTAACTATGGCTACACCTTC. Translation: CSAPQNTERNYGYTF.

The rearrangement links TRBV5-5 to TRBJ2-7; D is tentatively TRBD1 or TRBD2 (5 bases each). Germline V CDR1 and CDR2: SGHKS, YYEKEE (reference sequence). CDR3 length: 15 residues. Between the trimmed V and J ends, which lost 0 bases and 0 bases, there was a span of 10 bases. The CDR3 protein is CASSLEGRSSYEQYF. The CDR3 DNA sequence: TGTGCCAGCAGCTTGGAGGGACGGTCCTCCTACGAGCAGTACTTC.

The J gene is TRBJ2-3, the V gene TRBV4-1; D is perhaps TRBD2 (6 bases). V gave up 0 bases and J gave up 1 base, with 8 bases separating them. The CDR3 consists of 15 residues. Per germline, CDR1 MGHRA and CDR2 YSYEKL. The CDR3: CASSQDPGGTDTQYF. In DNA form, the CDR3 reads TGCGCCAGCAGCCAAGATCCGGGAGGCACAGATACGCAGTATTTT.

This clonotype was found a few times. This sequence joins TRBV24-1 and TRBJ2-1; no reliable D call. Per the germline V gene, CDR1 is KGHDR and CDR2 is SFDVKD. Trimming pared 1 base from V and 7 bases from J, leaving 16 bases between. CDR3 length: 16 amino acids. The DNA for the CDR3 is TGTGCCACCAGTGATTTCGGCACTCCCCTCGGGAATGAGCAGTTCTTC. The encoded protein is CATSDFGTPLGNEQFF.

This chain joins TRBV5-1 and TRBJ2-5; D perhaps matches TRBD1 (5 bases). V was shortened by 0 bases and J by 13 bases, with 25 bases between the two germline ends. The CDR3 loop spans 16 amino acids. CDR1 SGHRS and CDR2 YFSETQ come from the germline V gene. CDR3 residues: CASSLGSRDPSYERYF. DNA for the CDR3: TGCGCCAGCAGCTTGGGATCCAGGGATCCCTCCTACGAGCGGTACTTC.

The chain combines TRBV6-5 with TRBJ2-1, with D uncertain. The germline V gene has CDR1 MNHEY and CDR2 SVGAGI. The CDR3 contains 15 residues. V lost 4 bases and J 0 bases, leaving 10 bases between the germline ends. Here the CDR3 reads CASSLHSLSYNEQFF. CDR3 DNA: TGTGCCAGCAGTTTACACAGCCTCTCCTACAATGAGCAGTTCTTC.

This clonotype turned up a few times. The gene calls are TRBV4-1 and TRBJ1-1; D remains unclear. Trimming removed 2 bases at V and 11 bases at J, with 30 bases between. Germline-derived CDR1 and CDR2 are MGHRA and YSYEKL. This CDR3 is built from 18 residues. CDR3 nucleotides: TGCGCCAGCAGCCAACATGAATATGAGCCGCCAGTTGGGGAAGATGCTTTCTTT. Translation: CASSQHEYEPPVGEDAFF.

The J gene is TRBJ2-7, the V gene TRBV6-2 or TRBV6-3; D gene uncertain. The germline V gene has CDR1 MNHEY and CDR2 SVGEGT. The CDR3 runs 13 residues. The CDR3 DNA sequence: TGTACCAGCAGTTGGGCGTTATCCTACGAGCAGTACGTC. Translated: CTSSWALSYEQYV.

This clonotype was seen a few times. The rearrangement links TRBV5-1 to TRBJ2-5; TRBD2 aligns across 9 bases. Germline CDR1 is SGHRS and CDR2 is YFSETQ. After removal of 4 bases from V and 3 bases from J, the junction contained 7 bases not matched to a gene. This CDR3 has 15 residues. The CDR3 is CASSLVLAGKETQYF. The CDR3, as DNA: TGCGCCAGCAGCCTGGTCCTAGCGGGAAAAGAGACCCAGTACTTC.

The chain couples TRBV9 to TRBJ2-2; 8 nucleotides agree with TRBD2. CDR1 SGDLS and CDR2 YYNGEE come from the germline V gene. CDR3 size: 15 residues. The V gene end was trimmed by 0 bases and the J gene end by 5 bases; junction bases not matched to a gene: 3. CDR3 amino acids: CASSVGGGHTGELFF. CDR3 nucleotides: TGTGCCAGCAGCGTAGGCGGGGGGCATACCGGGGAGCTGTTTTTT.

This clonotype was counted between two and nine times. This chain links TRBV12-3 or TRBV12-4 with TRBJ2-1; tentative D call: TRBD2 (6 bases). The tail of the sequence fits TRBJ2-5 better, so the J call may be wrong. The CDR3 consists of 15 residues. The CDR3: CASSLGGTFQETQYF. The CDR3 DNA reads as TGTGCCAGCAGTTTAGGGGGGACTTTCCAAGAGACCCAGTACTTC.

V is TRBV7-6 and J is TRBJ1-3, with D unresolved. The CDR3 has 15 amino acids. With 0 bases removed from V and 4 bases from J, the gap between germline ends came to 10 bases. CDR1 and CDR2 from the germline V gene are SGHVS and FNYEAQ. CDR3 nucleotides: TGTGCCAGCAGCTTAGCCCCCAGGCAAGGAAACACCATATATTTT. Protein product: CASSLAPRQGNTIYF. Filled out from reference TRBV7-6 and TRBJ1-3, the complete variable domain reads GAGVSQSPRYKVTKRGQDVALRCDPISGHVSLYWYRQALGQGPEFLTYFNYEAQQDKSGLPNDRFSAERPEGSISTLTIQRTEQRDSAMYRCASSLAPRQGNTIYFGEGSWLTVV.

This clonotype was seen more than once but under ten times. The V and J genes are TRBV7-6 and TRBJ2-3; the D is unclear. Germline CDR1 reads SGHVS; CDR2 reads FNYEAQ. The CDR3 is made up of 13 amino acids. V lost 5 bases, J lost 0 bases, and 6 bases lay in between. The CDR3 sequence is CASSRSSTDTQYF. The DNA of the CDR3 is TGTGCCAGCAGCCGGAGTAGCACAGATACGCAGTATTTT.

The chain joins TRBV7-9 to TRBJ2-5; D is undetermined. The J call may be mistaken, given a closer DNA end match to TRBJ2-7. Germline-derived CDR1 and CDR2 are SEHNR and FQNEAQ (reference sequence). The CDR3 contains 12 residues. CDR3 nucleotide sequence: TGTGCCAGCAGCTCATACTACAACGAGCAGTACTTC. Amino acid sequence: CASSSYYNEQYF.

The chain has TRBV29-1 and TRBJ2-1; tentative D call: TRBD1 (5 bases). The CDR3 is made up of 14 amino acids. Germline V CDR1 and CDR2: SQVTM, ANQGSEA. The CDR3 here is CNVVGVRSYNEQFF. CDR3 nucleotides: TGCAACGTGGTAGGGGTGAGGTCCTACAATGAGCAGTTCTTC.

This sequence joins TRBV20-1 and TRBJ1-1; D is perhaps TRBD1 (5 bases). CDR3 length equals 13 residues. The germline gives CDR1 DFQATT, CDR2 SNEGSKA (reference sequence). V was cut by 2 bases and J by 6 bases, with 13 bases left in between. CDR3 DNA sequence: TGCAGTGCTAGACCCAGGGCCGTCGCTGAAGCTTTCTTT. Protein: CSARPRAVAEAFF.

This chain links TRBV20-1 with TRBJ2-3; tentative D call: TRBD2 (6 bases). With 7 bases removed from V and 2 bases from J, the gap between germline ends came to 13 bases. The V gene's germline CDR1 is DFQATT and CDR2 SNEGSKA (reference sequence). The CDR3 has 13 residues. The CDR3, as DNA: TGCAGTGGAAGTAGCGGTGACACAGATACGCAGTATTTT. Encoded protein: CSGSSGDTDTQYF.